This entry lists 21 T cell receptor beta chains sequenced from one sample in a study of T-cell memory formation after mild COVID-19. TCRdb called the 5' RACE reads again in MiXCR, with one record for every CDR3 protein. Of hundreds of thousands of distinct CDR3 sequences in the sample, roughly 21% were seen once. Input material: PBMCs or a T cell subset sorted from them (not recorded which). The receptors were sampled from an adult woman who had mild COVID-19 (a few samples of this study predate the infection). Cell type and time point are not known.

This clonotype has just a few counts. V is TRBV7-9 and J is TRBJ2-3; unclear D gene. This CDR3 is built from 15 residues. V was trimmed by 5 bases and J by 0 bases, leaving 12 bases between them. In germline, CDR1 is SEHNR, CDR2 FQNEAQ (reference sequence). For the CDR3, the DNA is TGTGCCAGCAGCCTTGGACGGGCTAGCACAGATACGCAGTATTTT. Its protein product is CASSLGRASTDTQYF.

This clonotype showed up just a few times. The chain links TRBV7-9 to TRBJ1-3; 10 bases line up with TRBD1. The CDR3 totals 18 residues. The J segment lost 4 bases and the V segment lost 4 bases, leaving 13 bases of the junction unmatched. In germline, CDR1 is SEHNR, CDR2 FQNEAQ (reference sequence). The CDR3 nucleotides read TGTGCCAGCAGCTCACGACCCGGGACAGGGGTCCTCGGAAACACCATATATTTT. This sequence encodes CASSSRPGTGVLGNTIYF.

CDR3 sequence: CASSYSRAQHTDTQYF. DNA for the CDR3: TGTGCCAGCAGTTACTCGAGGGCACAACACACAGATACGCAGTATTTT. This rearrangement joins TRBV6-5 to TRBJ2-3; D may be TRBD2 (5 bases). V lost 0 bases to trimming and J lost 2 bases, with 12 bases between them. The CDR3 runs 16 residues. CDR1 and CDR2 (germline): MNHEY, SVGAGI.

This clonotype was recorded only once. Just one base apart from a much larger clone, this may be a read error. The chain carries TRBV6-1 and TRBJ2-4; a possible D gene is TRBD2 (5 bases). This CDR3 has 13 residues. Germline lookup yields CDR1 MNHNS and CDR2 SASEGT. CDR3 in amino acids: CVSFRTGENIQYF. The CDR3 coding sequence is TGTGTCAGCTTCCGGACCGGGGAAAACATTCAGTACTTC.

The genes are TRBV18 and TRBJ2-1; 13 nucleotides align to TRBD2. Germline V gene sequence: CDR1 KGHSH, CDR2 LQKENI. V dropped 1 base and J dropped 8; count of bases not matched to a gene: 8. The CDR3 extends over 17 amino acids. The DNA of the CDR3 is TGTGCCAGCTCACCACAGGGACTAGCGGGAATTACGGATGAGCAGTTCTTC. Encoded protein: CASSPQGLAGITDEQFF.

The rearrangement uses TRBV7-9 and TRBJ2-3; D might be TRBD1 or TRBD2, each matching 6 bases. V was shortened by 7 bases and J by 2 bases, with 13 bases between the two germline ends. This CDR3 is built from 14 residues. CDR1 and CDR2 from the germline V gene are SEHNR and FQNEAQ (reference sequence). For the CDR3, the DNA is TGTGCCAGCAAGGAGGGGGGCCTCACAGATACGCAGTATTTT. This codes for CASKEGGLTDTQYF. The variable domain in full, completed from reference TRBV7-9 and TRBJ2-3, reads DTGVSQNPRHKITKRGQNVTFRCDPISEHNRLYWYRQTLGQGPEFLTYFQNEAQLEKSRLLSDRFSAERPKGSFSTLEIQRTEQGDSAMYLCASKEGGLTDTQYFGPGTRLTVL.

This clonotype came up many times. The CDR3 region has the DNA TGTGCCAGCAGTTTTTCGGACAATGAGCAGTTCTTC. Its protein product is CASSFSDNEQFF. The chain links TRBV27 to TRBJ2-1; no reliable D call. Trimming shortened V by 3 bases and J by 5 bases, and 5 bases separated the two germline ends. CDR3 length equals 12 residues. Germline assignment: CDR1 MNHEY and CDR2 SMNVEV (reference sequence).

The V gene is TRBV6-5, the J gene TRBJ2-5; no clear D gene. In germline, CDR1 is MNHEY, CDR2 SVGAGI. This CDR3 is 14 amino acids long. V lost 0 bases, J lost 1 base, and 6 bases lay in between. The CDR3 bases are TGTGCCAGCAGTTACTCTGGCTCCCAAGAGACCCAGTACTTC. Translating it yields CASSYSGSQETQYF.

This clonotype was recorded a few times. The chain combines TRBV5-1 with TRBJ2-7; D not certain. Trimming removed 0 bases from V and 2 bases from J, with 9 bases in between. The CDR3 spans 14 residues. Looked up from germline, CDR1 is SGHRS and CDR2 is YFSETQ. CDR3 sequence: CASSLAAPTYEQYF. Here the CDR3 DNA reads TGCGCCAGCAGCTTGGCGGCACCAACCTACGAGCAGTACTTC. Supplemented by reference TRBV5-1 and TRBJ2-7, the full variable domain reads KAGVTQTPRYLIKTRGQQVTLSCSPISGHRSVSWYQQTPGQGLQFLFEYFSETQRNKGNFPGRFSGRQFSNSRSEMNVSTLELGDSALYLCASSLAAPTYEQYFGPGTRLTVT.

In its sample, this clonotype was seen a few times. V gene TRBV7-9 combines with J gene TRBJ1-4, with TRBD1 identical over 7 bases. Germline V gene data show CDR1 as SEHNR and CDR2 as FQNEAQ (reference sequence). Losses at the gene ends were 4 bases for V and 7 bases for J; bases not matched to a gene: 12. The CDR3 consists of 16 residues. CDR3 loop: CASSSRDSTFGEKLFF. The CDR3 DNA reads as TGTGCCAGCAGCTCCCGGGACAGTACCTTTGGTGAAAAACTGTTTTTT.

J is TRBJ1-5 and V is TRBV7-9; tentatively, D is TRBD1 (5 bases). V was cut by 1 base and J by 5 bases, with 6 bases left in between. The CDR3 spans 13 residues. The V gene's germline CDR1 is SEHNR and CDR2 FQNEAQ (reference sequence). The CDR3 is CASSLETDQPQHF. The CDR3 DNA is TGTGCCAGCAGCTTAGAGACAGATCAGCCCCAGCATTTT.

This clonotype came up a few times. The chain links TRBV5-1 to TRBJ2-3; 8 nucleotides align to TRBD2. Germline V gene data show CDR1 as SGHRS and CDR2 as YFSETQ. The length of the CDR3 is 14 residues. Trimming cost V 4 bases and J 8 bases; bases outside gene matches: 9. CDR3 amino acids: CASSREGDRATQYF. DNA of the CDR3: TGCGCCAGCAGCCGGGAGGGCGACCGCGCTACGCAGTATTTT.

In this sample, this clonotype turned up a few times. This chain joins TRBV12-3 or TRBV12-4 and TRBJ1-2; 10 bases align to TRBD1. The CDR3 spans 16 residues. With V trimmed by 6 bases and J by 3 bases, 10 bases remained unmatched. The CDR3 here is CASSRPVTGGDYGYTF. CDR3 sequence (DNA): TGTGCCAGCAGCCGTCCCGTGACAGGGGGCGACTATGGCTACACCTTC.

Only a few counts were recorded for this clonotype. The chain recombines TRBV15 with TRBJ2-1; TRBD1 agrees at 8 bases. The CDR3 covers 15 residues. Germline V lookup: CDR1 LNHNV, CDR2 YYDKDF (reference sequence). V gave up 3 bases and J gave up 6 bases; unmatched junction bases: 7. The CDR3 nucleotides read TGTGCCACCAGCAGTGGACAGGGTTTCGGCAATGAGCAGTTCTTC. Its protein product is CATSSGQGFGNEQFF.

This clonotype was found a few times. The CDR3 sequence is CASSFSTGGSGELFF. DNA of the CDR3: TGTGCCAGCAGCTTCTCGACAGGCGGGTCCGGGGAGCTGTTTTTT. The chain recombines TRBV11-3 with TRBJ2-2, with a tentative D call TRBD1 (6 bases). The CDR3 has 15 residues. The V gene lost 3 bases and the J gene lost 6 bases, with 14 bases spanning the gap. Germline V gene lookup returns CDR1 SGHNT and CDR2 YENEEA. Complete variable domain (other parts from reference TRBV11-3 and TRBJ2-2): EAGVVQSPRYKIIEKKQPVAFWCNPISGHNTLYWYLQNLGQGPELLIRYENEEAVDDSQLPKDRFSAERLKGVDSTLKIQPAELGDSAVYLCASSFSTGGSGELFFGEGSRLTVL.

The V call is TRBV7-3, the J call TRBJ2-7; D is unclear. This CDR3 region has 15 residues. Germline CDR1 SGHTA, CDR2 FQGTGA. V was pared by 4 bases and J by 5 bases, with 18 bases between. The CDR3 region is CASSSSMVPLDEQYF. The CDR3 nucleotides are TGTGCCAGCAGCTCCTCGATGGTCCCTCTGGACGAGCAGTACTTC.

This clonotype was counted only a few times. This chain links TRBV6-5 with TRBJ2-7; 10 bases align to TRBD1. Germline V gene data show CDR1 as MNHEY and CDR2 as SVGAGI. The J segment lost 2 bases and the V segment lost 2 bases, leaving 12 bases of the junction unmatched. The CDR3 has 18 residues. CDR3 sequence (DNA): TGTGCCAGCAGTTACACACATCCCCGGACAGGGGGACCCTACGAGCAGTACTTC. This gives the protein CASSYTHPRTGGPYEQYF.

The rearrangement links TRBV18 to TRBJ2-7; D may be TRBD2 (6 bases). Looked up from germline, CDR1 is KGHSH and CDR2 is LQKENI. The CDR3 has 16 amino acids. V was shortened by 2 bases and J by 2 bases, with 16 bases between the two germline ends. DNA for the CDR3: TGTGCCAGCTCACCAAACGACGGGGGTCACACCTACGAGCAGTACTTC. Translation gives CASSPNDGGHTYEQYF.

The V and J genes are TRBV20-1 and TRBJ2-1, with TRBD2 identical over 11 bases. V trimming: 3 bases; J trimming: 3 bases; junction bases outside the gene matches: 4. This CDR3 spans 15 amino acids. Germline V gives CDR1 DFQATT, CDR2 SNEGSKA (reference sequence). CDR3 sequence reads: CSARGTSGDYNEQFF. Written as DNA, the CDR3 is TGCAGTGCTAGGGGGACTAGCGGAGACTACAATGAGCAGTTCTTC.

This rearrangement joins TRBV6-5 to TRBJ1-2, with D maybe TRBD1 (6 bases). Between the trimmed V and J ends, which lost 2 bases and 2 bases, there was a span of 18 bases. Looked up from germline, CDR1 is MNHEY and CDR2 is SVGAGI. This CDR3 is built from 17 residues. The CDR3 region is CASSYLPATGPNYGYTF. CDR3 coding DNA: TGTGCCAGCAGTTACCTACCAGCCACAGGGCCGAACTATGGCTACACCTTC.

This clonotype has only a few counts. The chain has TRBV11-2 and TRBJ2-5, with TRBD2 matching over 7 bases. This CDR3 spans 14 amino acids. In germline, CDR1 is SGHAT, CDR2 FQNNGV. V lost 5 bases and J lost 5; bases outside the gene matches: 8. CDR3 nucleotides: TGTGCCAGCAGCCCTAGACTAGCTCGGGAGACCCAGTACTTC. It yields the protein CASSPRLARETQYF.